This T cell receptor beta chain was retrieved from a study of Ad26.COV2.S vaccination and SARS-CoV-2 variants. Across the whole study: Of the COV1001 trial arms, the Ad26.COV2.S arm included the donor. Once, or twice with 56 days between doses, Ad26.COV2.S was given intramuscularly.

Treatment denoted: roughly 19 received Ad26.COV2.S at low or high dose, single or two shots; about 5 received placebo; per-sample allocation not given. Day 63 after the first vaccine or placebo injection was the time point for sampling. Ad26.COV2.S expressed prefusion-stabilized spike from the original Wuhan strain. The data were produced by immunoSEQ multiplex PCR, yet TCRdb's version contains in-frame clones alone and is incomplete. The table has about 390,000 clones, around 93% seen once; the top ten hold around 1.8%. This CDR3 contains 13 residues. V lost 6 bases to trimming and J lost 3 bases, with 11 bases between them. Looked up from germline, CDR1 is MNHEY and CDR2 is SVGAGI.

This material consisted of peripheral blood, taken in a trial of Ad26.COV2.S vaccine versus placebo. This chain links TRBV6-5 with TRBJ1-1, with D hard to call. The TCR originated in a person aged 18-60 years who received the Ad26.COV2.S COVID-19 vaccine or a placebo. The DNA of the CDR3 is TGTGCCAGCAGCTATGGGTCTCACACTGAAGCTTTCTTT. Protein: CASSYGSHTEAFF.